The entry that follows covers one T cell receptor (beta chain) sequence. Its antigen is unidentified. These data originate in a study of CD8 T cells in ankylosing spondylitis. General study findings and limits: Ankylosing spondylitis blood appeared to carry a characteristic TCR beta motif of roughly eight highly homologous variants. Disease-linked clones bore a CD8+ phenotype and were relatively rare in peripheral blood. A number of the motif variants had already been described in reactive arthritis synovial fluid and blood. As reported, disease-linked clones showed significant enrichment in matched ankylosing spondylitis synovial fluid.

Each CDR3 protein gets one entry after TCRdb re-called the 5' RACE reads with MiXCR. The repertoire includes about 250,000 distinct CDR3 sequences, over 15% of them detected once, and under 40% sits in the top ten. Germline V gene sequence: CDR1 MGHRA, CDR2 YSYEKL. V was pared by 3 bases and J by 2 bases, with 8 bases of the junction left unmatched. The CDR3 consists of 17 residues. The V gene is TRBV4-1, the J gene TRBJ2-5; 11 bases map to TRBD2. The sequence came from a male donor with ankylosing spondylitis or in good health (not recorded which). Sequencing was done on a sample of blood, either unsorted or a sorted T cell fraction (not recorded which). The CDR3 is CASSHRLAGGTQETQYF. The CDR3 nucleotides read TGCGCCAGCAGCCATCGTCTAGCGGGAGGAACTCAAGAGACCCAGTACTTC.